Listed below are T cell receptor beta chains from one sample, sequenced in a study of blood T cell repertoires in COVID-19. Data came from immunoSEQ multiplex PCR; TCRdb stores just in-frame clones and leaves some out. The sample yields a few hundred thousand clones, roughly 89% seen once. Sequencing used peripheral blood. The receptors come from a man aged 25-45 years who had recovered from COVID-19. Each CDR3 is given with its conserved first and last residue. Fields, in order: J gene, V gene, CDR3 protein.

TRBJ1-5	TRBV28	CASSFSGQPQHF
TRBJ1-6	TRBV14	CASSQLARGNSPLHF
TRBJ1-4	TRBV2	CASSGVRDSNEKLFF
TRBJ2-2	TRBV19	CASKRDRGESTGELFF
TRBJ2-7	TRBV4-2	CASSQAGNEQYF
TRBJ1-4	TRBV24-1	CATSDLRQVDEKLFF
TRBJ1-4	TRBV5-1	CASSLQGAHEKLFF
TRBJ2-3	TRBV14	CASSPGLAGGLGNTQYF
TRBJ2-2	TRBV30	CAWSPRGPGELFF
TRBJ2-3	TRBV19	CASRLAIGVDTQYF
TRBJ2-7	TRBV10-1	CASSERPRSYEQYF
TRBJ1-1	TRBV20-1	CSARDISEAFF
TRBJ1-1	TRBV6-2/TRBV6-3	CASTPSLGGTEAFF
TRBJ1-5	TRBV4-1	CASSQERTGNNQPQHF
TRBJ1-2	TRBV6-6	CASSQDRLNYGYTF
TRBJ2-2	TRBV14	CASSHRPSGGELFF
TRBJ1-2	TRBV5-4	CASSFESGGGYTF
TRBJ1-1	TRBV12-1	CASTTDRANEAFF
TRBJ2-3	TRBV19	CASSLIEGRGAFGTQYF
TRBJ1-2	TRBV19	CASSIPSRQNYGYTF
TRBJ2-7	TRBV27	CASEVRGGFPYEQYF
TRBJ2-7	TRBV11-2	CASSLGASGGAYEQYF
TRBJ1-4	TRBV5-4	CASSLGVANEKLFF
TRBJ2-1	TRBV6-4	CASSLTGSSYNEQFF
TRBJ2-1	TRBV24-1	CATSAVKTGYESDEQFF
TRBJ1-4	TRBV7-7	CASSLSPDRVEKLFF
TRBJ1-4	TRBV6-5	CASSYTGDNEKLFF
TRBJ1-6	TRBV5-1	CASSRGQVRPHSPLHF
TRBJ1-5	TRBV3-1/TRBV3-2	CASQQQGAGGNQPQHF
TRBJ1-2	TRBV13	CASSLEGDYGYTF
TRBJ1-2	TRBV18	CASSPDSSYGYTF
TRBJ2-1	TRBV10-3	CASLSVKSSYNEQFF
TRBJ2-7	TRBV9	CASSVAGTGDNEQYF
TRBJ1-2	TRBV10-3	CAISESLEYYGYTF
TRBJ2-2	TRBV11-2	CASTTRAGNTGELFF
TRBJ2-7	TRBV18	CASSRTRSYEQYF
TRBJ2-5	TRBV5-8	CASSLGLRGGRQETQYF